Below are 5 T cell receptor beta chains sequenced from a single sample in a study of identical twins. MiXCR, run by TCRdb on the 5' RACE reads, gives a single entry per CDR3 protein. The data contain fewer than 650,000 distinct CDR3 sequences, about 7.6% of them singletons. This sample was shared with a second study, whose subject was yellow fever vaccine responses in identical twins.

Sequencing was carried out using PBMCs. Source of these receptors: a young woman in good health.

This clonotype was found a few times. This rearrangement joins TRBV12-3 or TRBV12-4 to TRBJ2-6, with D perhaps TRBD1 (5 bases). The CDR3 spans 15 residues. The V gene lost 8 bases and the J gene lost 1 base, with 12 bases spanning the gap. In nucleotides, the CDR3 is TGTGCCAGCGAGTGGGGCTCTTCTGGGGCCAACGTCCTGACTTTC. Its translation: CASEWGSSGANVLTF.

This clonotype appeared a few times. This chain joins TRBV12-3 or TRBV12-4 and TRBJ1-5; 7 nucleotides align to TRBD1. The CDR3 is 15 residues long. Trimming cost V 2 bases and J 2 bases; bases outside gene matches: 3. This CDR3 reads CASSLRGTGNQPQHF. CDR3 nucleotide sequence: TGTGCCAGCAGTTTACGGGGGACAGGCAATCAGCCCCAGCATTTT.

This clonotype was counted at least ten times. This chain joins TRBV28 and TRBJ2-1; no clear D. CDR1 and CDR2 from the germline V gene are MDHEN and SYDVKM. V was cut by 6 bases and J by 7 bases, with 13 bases left in between. The CDR3 length is 13 residues. This CDR3 is CASSPEVGNEQFF. In nucleotides, the CDR3 is TGTGCCAGCAGCCCAGAAGTGGGGAATGAGCAGTTCTTC.

This clonotype was observed a handful of times. This chain connects TRBV7-2 to TRBJ2-5; D is possibly TRBD2 (6 bases). Germline CDR1 and CDR2: SGHTA and FQGNSA. The CDR3 covers 17 residues. Trimming pared 0 bases from V and 1 base from J, leaving 15 bases between. CDR3 DNA sequence: TGTGCCAGCAGCTTAGCGAAACCCCTAGCGTCCCAAGAGACCCAGTACTTC. This gives the protein CASSLAKPLASQETQYF.

In its sample, this clonotype was seen a few times. The rearrangement joins TRBV12-3 or TRBV12-4 to TRBJ2-3; the D gene is possibly TRBD2 (5 bases). The CDR3 length is 15 residues. Trimming cost V 10 bases and J 2 bases, with 19 bases left between them. Here the CDR3 reads CATTAGGRATDTQYF. The CDR3 DNA reads TGTGCCACTACCGCCGGTGGGAGAGCCACAGATACGCAGTATTTT.